These T cell receptor beta chains were read from a single sample in a study of CD8+ T cells in alopecia areata. Using immunoSEQ multiplex PCR, the repertoire was profiled, and TCRdb retains in-frame clones only, with some absent. The sample records under 150,000 clones, 61% being singletons. Sequences were derived from CD4+ T cells sorted from blood, sampled at week 4, from a patient treated with tofacitinib. The receptors come from a human donor with alopecia areata. Each CDR3 is given with its conserved first and last residue. D genes are given only for firm matches. Not all rows give a size; the values are once, few, many and, for expanded clones, a class.

d_gene	abundance	v_gene	j_gene	CDR3nt	CDR3aa
TRBD1	-	TRBV27	TRBJ2-7	TGTGCCAGCAGACGACAGGGCTCCTACGAGCAGTACTTC	CASRRQGSYEQYF
TRBD1	many	TRBV19	TRBJ2-3	TGTGCCAGTAGTAACCGACAGGGACGCACAGATACGCAGTATTTT	CASSNRQGRTDTQYF
TRBD1	few	TRBV28	TRBJ2-3	TGTGCCAGCAGTTCCCAGGGGGCTGGTGACACAGATACGCAGTATTTT	CASSSQGAGDTDTQYF
TRBD1	-	TRBV6-6	TRBJ2-5	TGTGCCAGCAGCCGGGACAGGGGACAAGAGACCCAGTACTTC	CASSRDRGQETQYF
-	-	TRBV5-1	TRBJ2-7	TGCGCCAGCAGCTTGATCGGGAACGAGCAGTACTTC	CASSLIGNEQYF
-	-	TRBV29-1	TRBJ1-2	TGCAGCGTTGAAGTGACAGATGGGGGCTACACCTTC	CSVEVTDGGYTF
TRBD1	-	TRBV27	TRBJ1-2	TGTGCCAGCAGTTTATCCGACAGGGACTATGGCTACACCTTC	CASSLSDRDYGYTF
-	-	TRBV25-1	TRBJ1-2	TGTGCCAGCAGTCGGGACAACTATGGCTACACCTTC	CASSRDNYGYTF
TRBD1	few	TRBV29-1	TRBJ1-3	TGCAGCGTCGGGGACAGAAATGGAAACACCATATATTTT	CSVGDRNGNTIYF
TRBD2	-	TRBV5-4	TRBJ2-3	TGTGCCAGCAGCTCCCATCCTAGCGGGAGCACAGATACGCAGTATTTT	CASSSHPSGSTDTQYF
-	-	TRBV15	TRBJ1-1	TGTGCCACCAGCCGACCGCCCATGAACACTGAAGCTTTCTTT	CATSRPPMNTEAFF
-	-	TRBV15	TRBJ2-7	TGTGCCACCAGCAGTCCCCAGGGAGAGCCGAACGAGCAGTACTTC	CATSSPQGEPNEQYF